A single sample is the source of the 14 T cell receptor beta chains below, sequenced in a study of blood T cells in healthy people across ages. Alongside a J-beta primer mix, a sample-barcoded 5' primer served in a second PCR lasting about 6 to 11 cycles. TCRdb independently ran MiXCR on the 5' RACE reads; one entry per CDR3 protein. Of around 1,600,000 distinct CDR3 sequences listed, approximately 43% are singletons. The sequencing sample was made of blood. These receptors were collected from a woman younger than 30 in good health.

The rearrangement links TRBV21-1 to TRBJ2-5. TRBV21-1 is flagged as a pseudogene. The CDR3 loop spans 14 amino acids. CDR3: CASSKDPTQETQYF. The DNA of the CDR3 is TGTGCCAGCAGCAAAGACCCTACCCAAGAGACCCAGTACTTC.

The chain couples TRBV27 to TRBJ2-5; TRBD2 aligns across 12 bases. Germline V gives CDR1 MNHEY, CDR2 SMNVEV (reference sequence). Trimming at V came to 10 bases and at J to 11 bases, leaving 11 bases not matched to a gene. This CDR3 has 13 residues. The CDR3 region has the DNA TGTGCCACCTCGGGACTAGCGGGTTACGCGCAGTACTTC. Its protein product is CATSGLAGYAQYF.

V and J are TRBV5-4 and TRBJ2-7; 10 bases line up with TRBD2. The germline V gene has CDR1 SGHNT and CDR2 YYREEE (reference sequence). The CDR3 runs to 17 residues. The ends lost 3 bases at V and 1 base at J; junction bases unmatched: 10. CDR3 region: CASSWGPSGSFSYEQYF. As DNA, the CDR3 is TGTGCCAGCAGCTGGGGACCTAGCGGGAGTTTTTCCTACGAGCAGTACTTC.

J is TRBJ2-3 and V is TRBV20-1, with 9 bases fitting TRBD2. The CDR3 spans 15 residues. Germline CDR1 and CDR2: DFQATT and SNEGSKA (reference sequence). J lost 4 bases, V lost 5 bases, and 10 bases had no gene match. This CDR3 is CSARDVAGVADTQYF. The CDR3 DNA is TGCAGTGCTCGGGACGTAGCGGGAGTGGCAGATACGCAGTATTTT.

The gene calls are TRBV29-1 and TRBJ1-2; 7 bases are shared with TRBD1. The ends lost 8 bases at V and 7 bases at J; junction bases unmatched: 13. This CDR3 is 13 amino acids long. Looked up from germline, CDR1 is SQVTM and CDR2 is ANQGSEA. The CDR3 loop reads CSTGDPGTSGYTF. In DNA, the CDR3 is TGCAGCACAGGGGACCCCGGAACGTCTGGCTACACCTTC.

In DNA form, the CDR3 reads TGTGCCGCTGGGCCTCGAATGTTAGATACGCAGTATTTT. Protein product: CAAGPRMLDTQYF. This chain uses TRBV7-8 with TRBJ2-3; no definite D call. V lost 11 bases, J lost 5 bases, and 17 bases lay in between. Germline lookup yields CDR1 SGHVS and CDR2 FQNEAQ. The CDR3 has 13 residues.

Points on this clonotype: One base away lies a much larger clone, so this may be a sequencing read error. The J gene is TRBJ2-6, the V gene TRBV3-1; 10 nucleotides agree with TRBD2. Looked up from germline, CDR1 is LGHDT and CDR2 is YNNKEL (reference sequence). The ends lost 0 bases at V and 8 bases at J; junction bases unmatched: 13. The CDR3 is made up of 19 amino acids. The DNA for the CDR3 is TGTGCCAGCAGCCAAGATCGGGCTAGCGGGAGATCCGGGACCAACGTCCTGACTTTC. This gives the protein CASSQDRASGRSGTNVLTF.

J is TRBJ2-5 and V is TRBV6-6; a possible D gene is TRBD1 (6 bases). Trimming cost V 7 bases and J 1 base, with 10 bases left between them. Germline CDR1 reads MNHNY; CDR2 reads SVGAGI (reference sequence). The CDR3 runs 13 residues. CDR3 protein: CASTGTSQETQYF. As DNA, the CDR3 is TGTGCCAGCACCGGGACATCCCAAGAGACCCAGTACTTC.

This rearrangement joins TRBV20-1 to TRBJ2-7, with 9 nucleotides matching TRBD1. CDR1 and CDR2 (germline): DFQATT, SNEGSKA (reference sequence). With 6 bases clipped from V and 3 bases from J, the junction kept 9 bases outside the gene matches. CDR3 length: 14 amino acids. The CDR3, as DNA: TGCAGTGCGAAGGACAGGGGATATAGCTACGAGCAGTACTTC. Translating it yields CSAKDRGYSYEQYF.

The chain joins TRBV7-2 to TRBJ1-4; a weak D match, TRBD1 (5 bases). Germline CDR1 SGHTA, CDR2 FQGNSA. Trimming pared 5 bases from V and 0 bases from J, leaving 13 bases between. The CDR3 has 16 residues. This chain's CDR3 is CASSIRKGSTNEKLFF. CDR3 DNA: TGTGCCAGCAGCATAAGGAAGGGGTCAACTAATGAAAAACTGTTTTTT.

This clonotype was observed a handful of times. The V gene is TRBV7-8, the J gene TRBJ1-1, with D perhaps TRBD1 (5 bases). Per the germline V gene, CDR1 is SGHVS and CDR2 is FQNEAQ. CDR3 length: 14 residues. Trimming shortened V by 5 bases and J by 4 bases, and 14 bases separated the two germline ends. In DNA form, the CDR3 reads TGTGCCAGCAGCCCGGGGGGGGTCGGCACTGAAGCTTTCTTT. This codes for CASSPGGVGTEAFF.

J is TRBJ2-3 and V is TRBV6-2 or TRBV6-3; the D gene could be TRBD1 or TRBD2 (5 bases each). V lost 7 bases, J lost 4 bases, and 9 bases lay in between. The CDR3 is made up of 12 amino acids. The germline V gene has CDR1 MNHEY and CDR2 SVGEGT. CDR3 amino acids: CASTRGADTQYF. The CDR3, as DNA: TGTGCCAGCACGAGGGGCGCAGATACGCAGTATTTT.

This sequence joins TRBV27 and TRBJ1-4, with a weak D call TRBD1 (5 bases). CDR3 length: 14 amino acids. Deletions cut 6 bases from V and 6 bases from J, with 14 bases between. Germline V gives CDR1 MNHEY, CDR2 SMNVEV (reference sequence). Here the CDR3 DNA reads TGTGCCAGCAGCAACCCTGGGGGTTATGAAAAACTGTTTTTT. This gives the protein CASSNPGGYEKLFF. The whole variable domain, filled in from reference TRBV27 and TRBJ1-4, reads EAQVTQNPRYLITVTGKKLTVTCSQNMNHEYMSWYRQDPGLGLRQIYYSMNVEVTDKGDVPEGYKVSRKEKRNFPLILESPSPNQTSLYFCASSNPGGYEKLFFGSGTQLSVL.

This clonotype was seen only a few times. This chain connects TRBV7-8 to TRBJ1-2; D unresolved. V lost 6 bases and J 2 bases, leaving 16 bases between the germline ends. Germline CDR1 is SGHVS and CDR2 is FQNEAQ. The CDR3 totals 15 residues. CDR3 DNA sequence: TGTGCCAGCAGTCACCGGCCTATCCGGAACTATGGCTACACCTTC. This translates into CASSHRPIRNYGYTF.